One TCR beta chain is described in this entry. Its antigen is not known. The sample comes from a study of cytomegalovirus exposure and HLA in healthy donors. Donors consisted of healthy bone marrow donors. 13 Jbeta primers and 60 Vbeta primers were used for the PCR. Repertoires were generated with immunoSEQ multiplex PCR, while TCRdb's copy carries only in-frame clones and drops some. This sample has 55,000 to 80,000 clones, with roughly four fifths found just once. This CDR3 spans 13 amino acids. Germline V CDR1 and CDR2: SQVTM, ANQGSEA. The J segment lost 6 bases and the V segment lost 7 bases, leaving 3 bases of the junction unmatched. Study conclusions and caveats: Accurate prediction of HLA-A and HLA-B alleles (for most subjects) was reportedly achieved from TCR beta sequences. Reports described diagnosis of cytomegalovirus status by the classifier as highly specific and sensitive.

The V call is TRBV29-1, the J call TRBJ2-1; the match to TRBD2 covers 13 bases. This receptor was obtained from a woman aged 25 to 45 in good health and CMV-seropositive. Sequenced sample: PBMCs. CDR3 sequence reads: CSGRTSGSNEQFF. In DNA form, the CDR3 reads TGCAGCGGACGGACTAGCGGGAGCAATGAGCAGTTCTTC.